This TCR beta chain was obtained from a study of blood T cell repertoires in COVID-19. For the study at large: Nucleic acid was either cDNA or gDNA, and it came from T cells, B-cell-depleted T cells, or PBMCs.

Using immunoSEQ multiplex PCR, the repertoire was profiled, and TCRdb retains in-frame clones only, with some absent. The table shows 140,000 to 150,000 clones, with approximately 80% occurring only once. There are 14 residues in the CDR3. Trimming shortened V by 0 bases and J by 5 bases, and 12 bases separated the two germline ends. CDR1 SGHRS and CDR2 YFSETQ come from the germline V gene. Assignment of participants to cohorts was predicated upon participant-reported clinical history. The sequenced material came from PBMCs or T cells enriched from blood (not recorded which). V and J are TRBV5-1 and TRBJ2-7; a weak D match, TRBD1 (5 bases). The sequence came from a woman aged 45-65 years who had recovered from COVID-19. CDR3 coding DNA: TGCGCCAGCAGCTTGGGGTCAGGGTTGAACGAGCAGTACTTC. As protein: CASSLGSGLNEQYF.